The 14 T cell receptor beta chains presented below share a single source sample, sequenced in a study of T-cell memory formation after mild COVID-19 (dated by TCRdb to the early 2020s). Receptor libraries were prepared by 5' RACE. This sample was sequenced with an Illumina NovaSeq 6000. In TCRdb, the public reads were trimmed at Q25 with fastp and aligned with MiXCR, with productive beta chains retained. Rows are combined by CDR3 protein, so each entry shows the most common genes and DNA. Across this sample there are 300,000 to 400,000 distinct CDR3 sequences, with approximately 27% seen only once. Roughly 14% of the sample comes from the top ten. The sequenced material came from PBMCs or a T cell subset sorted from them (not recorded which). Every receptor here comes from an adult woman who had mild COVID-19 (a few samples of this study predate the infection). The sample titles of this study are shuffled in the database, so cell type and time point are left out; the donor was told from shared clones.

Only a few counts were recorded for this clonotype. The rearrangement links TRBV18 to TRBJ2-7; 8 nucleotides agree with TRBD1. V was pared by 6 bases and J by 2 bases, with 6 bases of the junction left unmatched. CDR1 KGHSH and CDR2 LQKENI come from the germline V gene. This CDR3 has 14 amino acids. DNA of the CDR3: TGTGCCAGCTCCCCGGACAGGGTCGCCTACGAGCAGTACTTC. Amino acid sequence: CASSPDRVAYEQYF.

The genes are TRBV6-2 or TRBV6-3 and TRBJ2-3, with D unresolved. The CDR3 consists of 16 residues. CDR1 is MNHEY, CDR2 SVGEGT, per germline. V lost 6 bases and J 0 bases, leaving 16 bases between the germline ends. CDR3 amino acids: CASSPHMVSSTDTQYF. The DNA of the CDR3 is TGTGCCAGCAGCCCCCACATGGTTTCTAGCACAGATACGCAGTATTTT.

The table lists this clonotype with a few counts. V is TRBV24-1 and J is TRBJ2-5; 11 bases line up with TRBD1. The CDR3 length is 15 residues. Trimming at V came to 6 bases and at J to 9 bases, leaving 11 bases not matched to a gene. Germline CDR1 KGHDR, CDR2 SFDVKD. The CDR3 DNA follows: TGTGCCACCAGTAAGGGGACAGGGGGAGGTGAAGCCCAGTACTTC. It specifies CATSKGTGGGEAQYF.

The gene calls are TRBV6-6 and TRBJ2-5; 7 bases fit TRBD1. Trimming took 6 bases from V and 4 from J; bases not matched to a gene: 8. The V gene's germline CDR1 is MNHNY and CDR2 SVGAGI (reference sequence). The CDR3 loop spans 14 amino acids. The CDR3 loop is CASRPTRTGETQYF. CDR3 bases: TGTGCCAGCAGACCCACTCGGACAGGAGAGACCCAGTACTTC.

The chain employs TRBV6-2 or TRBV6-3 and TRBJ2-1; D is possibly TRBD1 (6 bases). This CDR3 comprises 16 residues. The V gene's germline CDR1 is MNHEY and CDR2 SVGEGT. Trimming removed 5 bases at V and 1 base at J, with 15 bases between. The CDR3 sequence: CASSRTWTVSYNEQFF. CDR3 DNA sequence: TGTGCCAGCAGTCGGACTTGGACAGTTTCCTACAATGAGCAGTTCTTC.

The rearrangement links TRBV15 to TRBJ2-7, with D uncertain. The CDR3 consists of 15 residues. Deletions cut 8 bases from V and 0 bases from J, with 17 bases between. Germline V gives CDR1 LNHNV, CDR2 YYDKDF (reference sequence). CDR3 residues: CATSPGQRASYEQYF. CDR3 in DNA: TGTGCCACCTCACCGGGCCAGCGAGCCTCCTACGAGCAGTACTTC.

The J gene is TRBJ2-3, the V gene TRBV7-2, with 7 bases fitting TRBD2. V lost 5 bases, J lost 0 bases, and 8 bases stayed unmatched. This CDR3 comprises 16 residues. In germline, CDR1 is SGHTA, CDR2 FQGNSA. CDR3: CASSIRGGASTDTQYF. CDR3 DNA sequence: TGTGCCAGCAGCATCCGGGGAGGGGCTAGCACAGATACGCAGTATTTT.

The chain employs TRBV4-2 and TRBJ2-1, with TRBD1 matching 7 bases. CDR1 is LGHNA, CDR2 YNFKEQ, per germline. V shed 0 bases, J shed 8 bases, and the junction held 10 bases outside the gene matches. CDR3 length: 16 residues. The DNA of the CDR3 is TGTGCCAGCAGCCAAGAGACAGGGTCGATAATTGATGAGCAGTTCTTC. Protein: CASSQETGSIIDEQFF.

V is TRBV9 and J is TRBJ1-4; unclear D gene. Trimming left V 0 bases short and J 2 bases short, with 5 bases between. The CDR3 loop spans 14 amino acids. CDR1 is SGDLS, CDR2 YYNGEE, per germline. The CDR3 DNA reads TGTGCCAGCAGCGTAGAAGGGACTAATGAAAAACTGTTTTTT. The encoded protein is CASSVEGTNEKLFF. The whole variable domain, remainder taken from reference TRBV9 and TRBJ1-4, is DSGVTQTPKHLITATGQRVTLRCSPRSGDLSVYWYQQSLDQGLQFLIQYYNGEERAKGNILERFSAQQFPDLHSELNLSSLELGDSALYFCASSVEGTNEKLFFGSGTQLSVL.

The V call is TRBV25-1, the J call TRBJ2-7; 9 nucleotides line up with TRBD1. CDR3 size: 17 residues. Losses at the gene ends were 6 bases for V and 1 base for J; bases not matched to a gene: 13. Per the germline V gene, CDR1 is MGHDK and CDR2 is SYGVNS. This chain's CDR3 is CASSGISDRGLSYEQYF. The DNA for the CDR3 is TGTGCCAGCAGCGGAATCTCGGACAGGGGACTTTCCTACGAGCAGTACTTC.

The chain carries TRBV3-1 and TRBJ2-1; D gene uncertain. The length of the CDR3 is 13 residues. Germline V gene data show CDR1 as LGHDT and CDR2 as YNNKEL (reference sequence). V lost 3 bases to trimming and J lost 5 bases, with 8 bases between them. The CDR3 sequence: CASSHSINNEQFF. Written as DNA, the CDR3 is TGTGCCAGCAGCCACTCAATTAACAATGAGCAGTTCTTC.

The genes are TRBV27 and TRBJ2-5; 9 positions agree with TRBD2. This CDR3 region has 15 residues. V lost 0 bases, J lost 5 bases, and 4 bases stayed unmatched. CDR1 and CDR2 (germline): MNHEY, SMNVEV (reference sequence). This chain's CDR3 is CASSLSIAGVETQYF. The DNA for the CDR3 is TGTGCCAGCAGTTTATCAATAGCGGGAGTGGAGACCCAGTACTTC.

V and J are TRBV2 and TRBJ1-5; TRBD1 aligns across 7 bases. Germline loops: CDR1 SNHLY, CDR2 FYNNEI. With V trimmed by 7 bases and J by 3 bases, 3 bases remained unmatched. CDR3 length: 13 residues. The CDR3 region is CASMGQFNQPQHF. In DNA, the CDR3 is TGTGCCAGCATGGGACAGTTCAATCAGCCCCAGCATTTT.

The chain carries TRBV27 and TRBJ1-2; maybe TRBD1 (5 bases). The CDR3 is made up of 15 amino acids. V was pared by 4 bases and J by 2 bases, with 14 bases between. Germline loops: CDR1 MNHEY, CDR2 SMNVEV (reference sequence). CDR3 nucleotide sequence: TGTGCCAGCAGTTCCCTTCGACAGAGAAACTATGGCTACACCTTC. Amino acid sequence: CASSSLRQRNYGYTF.